Listed below are T cell receptor beta chains from one sample, sequenced in a study of prognosis after radiotherapy for stage I lung cancer. TCRdb re-called the multiplex PCR reads with MiXCR, one entry per CDR3 protein. The profile covers 30,000 to 40,000 distinct CDR3 sequences, with 32% appearing a single time and 25% to 30% taken by the ten largest. Sequencing was performed on PBMCs, taken before or after stereotactic body radiation therapy (not recorded which). Receptors were obtained from a donor aged 50 or older with non-small cell lung cancer. CDR3s include the opening cysteine and the closing phenylalanine or tryptophan. The D gene is left open where the match is weak. Where a row states a size, it is once, few, many or the class of an expanded clone; other rows omit it.

>TRBV10-2|many|TRBJ2-3|TRBD1
CASSESFRTGSTDTQYF
TGCGCCAGCAGTGAGTCGTTCCGGACAGGGAGTACAGATACGCAGTATTTT
>TRBV4-1|NA|TRBJ2-7|TRBD1
CASSQDRSGQGLSYEQYF
TGCGCCAGCAGCCAAGATAGATCGGGACAGGGTCTATCCTACGAGCAGTACTTC
>TRBV7-3|many|TRBJ2-1|NA
CASSLTWRGGVNEQFF
TGTGCCAGCAGCTTAACGTGGAGGGGGGGGGTAAATGAGCAGTTCTTC
>TRBV5-4|many|TRBJ1-2|TRBD1
CASSFRQGEQLRAGGYTF
TGTGCCAGCAGCTTTCGACAGGGTGAACAATTACGGGCAGGAGGCTACACCTTC
>TRBV6-1|NA|TRBJ1-6|NA
CASRRGEGPLHF
TGTGCCAGCAGGCGTGGAGAGGGACCCCTCCACTTT
>TRBV3-1|NA|TRBJ2-7|TRBD2
CASSIWTSGTYEQYF
TGTGCCAGCAGTATCTGGACTAGCGGGACCTACGAGCAGTACTTC
>TRBV28|many|TRBJ2-1|NA
CASSFGGTPLREQFF
TGTGCCAGCAGTTTCGGTGGGACCCCCCTCAGGGAGCAGTTCTTC
>TRBV6-1|many|TRBJ2-6|NA
CASTYLGSSGANVLTF
TGTGCCAGCACATATCTGGGGTCCTCTGGGGCCAACGTCCTGACTTTC
>TRBV4-2|many|TRBJ1-2|TRBD1
CASSQSTGVDYGYTF
TGTGCCAGCAGCCAATCGACAGGGGTCGACTATGGCTACACCTTC
>TRBV24-1|few|TRBJ2-3|TRBD1
CATSDQGQEADTQYF
TGTGCCACCAGTGACCAGGGACAGGAGGCAGATACGCAGTATTTT
>TRBV7-9|NA|TRBJ2-3|NA
CASSLTHTDTQYF
TGTGCCAGCAGCTTGACCCACACAGATACGCAGTATTTT
>TRBV5-1|many|TRBJ2-3|TRBD2
CASSFESGTSGGTDTQYF
TGCGCCAGCAGCTTTGAGTCCGGGACTAGCGGGGGCACAGATACGCAGTATTTT
>TRBV5-6|NA|TRBJ2-1|NA
CASSRIGLGPVEQFF
TGTGCCAGCAGCCGAATCGGATTGGGGCCCGTTGAGCAGTTCTTC
>TRBV6-5|many|TRBJ1-2|TRBD1
CASSLSPTGTGYTF
TGTGCCAGCAGTTTAAGTCCGACAGGGACAGGCTACACCTTC
>TRBV30|many|TRBJ1-5|NA
CAWSPSRDQPQHF
TGTGCCTGGAGTCCAAGTCGGGATCAGCCCCAGCATTTT
>TRBV3-1|many|TRBJ1-3|NA
CASSQSDKNTIYF
TGTGCCAGCAGCCAAAGTGATAAGAACACCATATATTTT
>TRBV19|many|TRBJ2-3|NA
CASSYESTNEDTQYF
TGTGCCAGTAGTTATGAGTCGACAAATGAAGATACGCAGTATTTT
>TRBV10-3|NA|TRBJ1-1|NA
CAISAGQRSNTEAFF
TGTGCCATCAGTGCGGGGCAAAGGAGTAACACTGAAGCTTTCTTT
>TRBV28|many|TRBJ1-1|TRBD1
CASSTRQGITEAFF
TGTGCCAGCAGTACACGACAGGGTATCACTGAAGCTTTCTTT
>TRBV6-2/TRBV6-3|many|TRBJ1-2|TRBD1
CASSYGTGNGYTF
TGTGCCAGCAGTTACGGGACAGGGAATGGCTACACCTTC
>TRBV6-1|NA|TRBJ1-5|TRBD1
CASRARDSGVVGNQPKHF
TGTGCCAGCAGAGCCCGGGACAGCGGGGTCGTGGGCAATCAGCCCAAGCATTTT
>TRBV20-1|many|TRBJ2-5|NA
CSAPPAGLAGETQYF
TGCAGTGCCCCGCCCGCGGGCCTCGCCGGGGAGACCCAGTACTTC
>TRBV20-1|many|TRBJ2-7|NA
CSARDGTPYEQYF
TGCAGTGCTAGAGATGGTACTCCCTACGAGCAGTACTTC
>TRBV30|many|TRBJ1-5|NA
CAWSRGRELSNQPQHF
TGTGCCTGGAGTCGTGGACGGGAGCTTAGCAATCAGCCCCAGCATTTT
>TRBV19|many|TRBJ2-3|NA
CASSIAGSTDTQYF
TGTGCCAGTAGTATAGCCGGGAGCACAGATACGCAGTATTTT
>TRBV28|once|TRBJ1-1|NA
CASSLGGAGKNTQAFF
TGTGCCAGCAGTTTGGGAGGTGCTGGGAAGAACACTCAAGCTTTCTTT
>TRBV20-1|many|TRBJ2-3|TRBD2
CSAGLAGYTDTQYF
TGCAGTGCTGGACTAGCGGGGTACACAGATACGCAGTATTTT
>TRBV18|many|TRBJ2-3|NA
CASSDVRDTQYF
TGTGCCAGCTCCGACGTGAGAGATACGCAGTATTTT
>TRBV5-5|many|TRBJ1-1|NA
CASSWGGGTEAFF
TGTGCCAGCAGCTGGGGGGGAGGGACTGAAGCTTTCTTT
>TRBV3-1|many|TRBJ1-1|NA
CASSSKRGNGNTEAFF
TGTGCCAGCAGCTCTAAGAGGGGGAATGGAAACACTGAAGCTTTCTTT
>TRBV10-3|many|TRBJ2-7|NA
CASRAGTDSYEQYF
TGTGCCAGCAGGGCCGGGACGGATTCCTACGAGCAGTACTTC
>TRBV12-3/TRBV12-4|many|TRBJ1-1|TRBD1
CASSLNRGKAFF
TGTGCCAGCAGTCTTAACAGGGGGAAGGCTTTCTTT
>TRBV6-1|many|TRBJ1-2|NA
CASRETNYGYTF
TGTGCCAGCAGGGAAACGAACTATGGCTACACCTTC
>TRBV3-1|many|TRBJ1-6|NA
CASSQGESLGSPLHF
TGTGCCAGCAGCCAAGGCGAGAGTCTGGGTTCACCCCTCCACTTT
>TRBV6-5|NA|TRBJ2-1|NA
CASSDSRSSYNEQFF
TGTGCCAGCAGTGACTCGCGGAGCTCCTACAATGAGCAGTTCTTC
>TRBV19|many|TRBJ2-3|NA
CASSPIDRSTDTQYF
TGTGCCAGTAGTCCGATCGACCGTAGCACAGATACGCAGTATTTT
>TRBV15|many|TRBJ2-1|NA
CATSRVSNEQFF
TGTGCCACCAGCAGAGTTTCCAATGAGCAGTTCTTC
>TRBV13|many|TRBJ1-1|NA
CASSSDAGHLTTEAFF
TGTGCCAGCAGCTCCGATGCCGGCCATCTTACCACTGAAGCTTTCTTT
>TRBV2|many|TRBJ2-7|NA
CASIPREVDEQYF
TGTGCCAGCATCCCCAGGGAGGTCGACGAGCAGTACTTC
>TRBV6-1|many|TRBJ1-3|NA
CASSVPQSSGNTIYF
TGTGCCAGCAGTGTCCCCCAGAGCTCTGGAAACACCATATATTTT
>TRBV11-1|many|TRBJ2-1|NA
CASSLNRFNEQFF
TGTGCCAGCAGCTTAAACAGATTCAATGAGCAGTTCTTC
>TRBV6-1|NA|TRBJ1-1|TRBD1
CASSQGEDTEAFF
TGTGCCAGCAGCCAGGGGGAGGACACTGAAGCTTTCTTT
>TRBV5-1|NA|TRBJ1-2|NA
CASSFGTGRGDGYTF
TGCGCCAGCAGCTTTGGCACAGGCCGGGGGGATGGCTACACCTTC
>TRBV15|NA|TRBJ2-7|NA
CATSREGQEVPEQYF
TGTGCCACCAGCAGAGAGGGCCAGGAGGTTCCCGAGCAGTACTTC
>TRBV7-9|once|TRBJ2-1|TRBD1
CASSLAVTGGNEQFF
TGTGCCAGCAGCTTAGCGGTGACAGGGGGCAATGAGCAGTTCTTC
>TRBV3-2|many|TRBJ2-7|NA
CASSQDFLEQYF
TGTGCCAGCAGCCAAGACTTTTTGGAGCAGTACTTC
>TRBV12-3/TRBV12-4|many|TRBJ2-1|TRBD2
CASSLTSGGAGGEQFF
TGTGCCAGCAGTCTGACTAGCGGGGGGGCGGGAGGTGAGCAGTTCTTC
>TRBV20-1|NA|TRBJ2-3|NA
CSAQPSDTQYF
TGCAGTGCCCAACCTTCGGATACGCAGTATTTT
>TRBV7-3|NA|TRBJ2-7|NA
CASSLTGGPSYEQYF
TGTGCCAGCAGCTTAACGGGGGGGCCTTCCTACGAGCAGTACTTC
>TRBV12-3/TRBV12-4|many|TRBJ1-1|NA
CASSWSGTEAFF
TGTGCCAGCAGTTGGTCAGGGACTGAAGCTTTCTTT